This T cell receptor (beta chain) appears in the sequencing data of a study of spatial heterogeneity in lung cancer (dated by TCRdb to between 2018 and 2020). About the study as a whole: More beta-chain than alpha-chain transcripts were consistently detected, likely reflecting higher beta-chain transcript abundance. In the raw uncorrected reads, each unique combination of TCR and UMI appeared on average more than ten times. In non-small cell lung cancer, the study quantitatively compared TCR alpha and beta repertoires across several tumor regions, matched nontumor lung, and blood. TCR repertoire features were related to nonsynonymous mutation counts determined by whole-exome sequencing of tumor tissue. Both alpha and beta chains were TCR-sequenced in hundreds of tumor regions, around 64 matched nontumor lung samples and some 50 PBMC samples obtained at surgery. Paper-wide results and their limitations: Ubiquitous expanded tumor TCRs were found in blood more often at tumor resection than at routine follow-up. Confirming at a functional level the hypothesis that regional TCRs recognize regional mutations was considered to require additional single-cell paired TCR alpha and beta sequencing.

The library was produced with 5' RACE. Sequencing relied on a NextSeq 500. The TCR library protocol attached a unique molecular identifier to each TCR cDNA molecule to allow correction of PCR and sequencing errors. On the authors' methods: Decombinator tools were used for TCR identification, UMI-based error correction and CDR3 extraction. TCRs above a frequency of 2 per 1,000, corresponding to the top 1% of the tumor frequency distribution, were defined as expanded. Each repertoire was subsampled 100 times to 5,000 TCRs, after which Renyi diversity was computed with the R vegan package. To build CDR3 similarity networks, amino acid triplet string-kernel similarity was used, and CDR3s were connected when their pairwise similarity was above 0.82. The raw public data were reprocessed by TCRdb itself: fastp quality trimming at Q25, MiXCR clonotype calling, in-frame beta chains only. Every distinct CDR3 protein forms one entry, paired with its most common genes and DNA. Here the V and J calls rest on TCRdb's processing, not on the authors' analysis. Recorded for this sample are about 75,000 distinct CDR3 sequences; about an eighth of them occurred a single time. The ten largest account for 6.5% to 7.5% of the sample.

What this sample's time point label stands for: sample taken at primary tumor resection. Whole RNA extracted from tumor and nontumor lung tissue, or from cryopreserved PBMC samples, was used for TCR sequencing without cell sorting. Samples were obtained from 72 patients with early-stage, untreated non-small cell lung cancer from the lung TRACERx cohort. Only patients for whom sufficient RNA was available from at least two tumor regions were selected for TCR sequencing. V has 8 bases trimmed and J has 0 bases trimmed; junction bases matching no gene number 7. Based on the germline V gene (reference sequence), the CDR1 and CDR2 sequences are LNHDA and SQIVND. CDR3 length: 16 amino acids, cysteine to phenylalanine. This entry keeps only the CDR3 DNA: 48 bases, framed from base 1. This clonotype was detected many times. This receptor's antigen is unknown. The input lacks base qualities; no much larger clone sits a single base away.

The specimen was PBMCs, collected at surgery. The sequence derives from a male donor with early-stage non-small cell lung cancer. The V and J genes are TRBV19 and TRBJ2-1, and TRBD1 aligns with 10 junction nucleotides. The sequenced DNA: TGTGCCAGTGCGGGGACAGGGGTAGTCTCCTACAATGAGCAGTTCTTC. Translation gives CASAGTGVVSYNEQFF.